One sample yielded the 21 T cell receptor beta chains listed below, sequenced in a study of blood T cell repertoires in COVID-19. The table came from immunoSEQ multiplex PCR; TCRdb's copy has only in-frame clones and leaves some out. This sample has 200,000 to 250,000 clones; over 80% occur once, and the top ten carry 3% to 4%. The sequencing sample was made of PBMCs or T cells enriched from blood (not recorded which). All receptors come from a woman in her twenties or thirties who had been exposed to COVID-19.

CDR3 sequence: CASSLRRSGINTGELFF. The CDR3 coding sequence is TGTGCCAGCAGCTTAAGAAGAAGCGGGATAAACACCGGGGAGCTGTTTTTT. This rearrangement joins TRBV7-2 to TRBJ2-2, with 7 bases that match TRBD2. The CDR3 is 17 amino acids. Germline V CDR1 and CDR2: SGHTA, FQGNSA. V was clipped by 2 bases and J by 2 bases; unmatched bases: 8.

V and J are TRBV6-1 and TRBJ1-3, with 7 bases identical to TRBD1. With V trimmed by 3 bases and J by 2 bases, 4 bases remained unmatched. Germline V gives CDR1 MNHNS, CDR2 SASEGT. The length of the CDR3 is 15 residues. The CDR3 sequence: CASSDNTGAGNTIYF. As DNA, the CDR3 is TGTGCCAGCAGTGATAATACAGGGGCTGGAAACACCATATATTTT.

The chain is built from TRBV4-1 and TRBJ2-1; 11 bases align to TRBD2. The V segment lost 4 bases and the J segment 2 bases; nucleotides outside the gene matches: 4. Germline CDR1 is MGHRA and CDR2 is YSYEKL. The CDR3 totals 16 residues. The CDR3 is CASSRKLAGAYNEQFF. The CDR3 DNA reads as TGCGCCAGCAGCCGAAAACTAGCGGGAGCCTACAATGAGCAGTTCTTC.

The J gene is TRBJ1-6, the V gene TRBV28; no definite D call. Trimming took 2 bases from V and 0 from J, leaving 5 bases between them. The CDR3 totals 15 residues. Germline values: CDR1 MDHEN, CDR2 SYDVKM. The CDR3 is CASSLLSSYNSPLHF. The CDR3 coding sequence is TGTGCCAGCAGTTTACTTAGCTCCTATAATTCACCCCTCCACTTT.

V is TRBV5-6 and J is TRBJ2-1; 14 bases are shared with TRBD2. Trimming removed 0 bases from V and 7 bases from J; junction bases left unmatched: 3. This CDR3 spans 16 amino acids. Germline V gene data show CDR1 as SGHDT and CDR2 as YYEEEE. The CDR3, as DNA: TGTGCCAGCAGCTTGGCCCGGACTAGCGGGAGGAATGAGCAGTTCTTC. As protein: CASSLARTSGRNEQFF. Looking up the rest from reference TRBV5-6 and TRBJ2-1 gives the full variable domain: DAGVTQSPTHLIKTRGQQVTLRCSPKSGHDTVSWYQQALGQGPQFIFQYYEEEERQRGNFPDRFSGHQFPNYSSELNVNALLLGDSALYLCASSLARTSGRNEQFFGPGTRLTVL.

The rearrangement links TRBV7-9 to TRBJ2-5, with D maybe TRBD2 (6 bases). In germline, CDR1 is SEHNR, CDR2 FQNEAQ (reference sequence). Trimming left V 4 bases short and J 7 bases short, with 19 bases between. CDR3 length: 15 residues. This chain's CDR3 is CASSSIQTSIGTQYF. CDR3 in DNA: TGTGCCAGCAGCTCCATCCAAACTAGCATCGGGACCCAGTACTTC. The whole variable domain, remainder taken from reference TRBV7-9 and TRBJ2-5, is DTGVSQNPRHKITKRGQNVTFRCDPISEHNRLYWYRQTLGQGPEFLTYFQNEAQLEKSRLLSDRFSAERPKGSFSTLEIQRTEQGDSAMYLCASSSIQTSIGTQYFGPGTRLLVL.

The chain recombines TRBV27 with TRBJ2-1; 10 bases fit TRBD2. With 5 bases clipped from V and 6 bases from J, the junction kept 10 bases outside the gene matches. Germline V gene sequence: CDR1 MNHEY, CDR2 SMNVEV (reference sequence). CDR3 length: 16 amino acids. In DNA form, the CDR3 reads TGTGCCAGCAGTCTACGGCCGGGACTAGCGTCCAATGAGCAGTTCTTC. Encoded protein: CASSLRPGLASNEQFF.

The gene calls are TRBV9 and TRBJ1-3, with a possible D match to TRBD1 (5 bases). Trimming pared 4 bases from V and 0 bases from J, leaving 20 bases between. There are 18 residues in the CDR3. Germline-derived CDR1 and CDR2 are SGDLS and YYNGEE. The CDR3 DNA reads TGTGCCAGCAGCCCTGTCGGGGGAGGGGCGCTCTCTGGAAACACCATATATTTT. Translating it yields CASSPVGGGALSGNTIYF.

This chain connects TRBV6-4 to TRBJ2-7; perhaps TRBD1 as D (6 bases). Per germline, CDR1 MRHNA and CDR2 SNTAGT. This CDR3 has 14 amino acids. Between the trimmed V and J ends, which lost 3 bases and 2 bases, there was a span of 11 bases. The CDR3 nucleotides are TGTGCCAGCAGTGAGGGGGCTGGTCCCTACGAGCAGTACTTC. Its protein is CASSEGAGPYEQYF.

CDR3 protein: CASSTNRGHTNTEAFF. The CDR3 DNA sequence: TGTGCCAGCAGCACTAACAGGGGGCATACGAACACTGAAGCTTTCTTT. The chain is built from TRBV7-9 and TRBJ1-1; the match to TRBD1 covers 9 bases. CDR3 length equals 16 residues. Losses at the gene ends were 5 bases for V and 1 base for J; bases not matched to a gene: 8. Per germline, CDR1 SEHNR and CDR2 FQNEAQ (reference sequence).

The chain employs TRBV6-8 and TRBJ2-3; D is unclear. This CDR3 is 14 amino acids long. V was clipped by 1 base and J by 7 bases, with 12 bases between them. Germline V gene data show CDR1 as MNHGY and CDR2 as SAAAGT. The CDR3 sequence: CASSYYGRRNTQYF. The CDR3 DNA is TGTGCCAGCAGTTACTACGGTAGGAGAAATACGCAGTATTTT.

This chain uses TRBV23-1 with TRBJ2-5; TRBD1 might be the D (5 bases). TRBV23-1 is recorded as an ORF, its role being uncertain. CDR3 length: 16 residues. Trimming took 0 bases from V and 4 from J, leaving 15 bases between them. DNA of the CDR3: TGCGCCAGCAGTCAATCGTGGCAGGGTAGAGGAGAGACCCAGTACTTC. Protein sequence: CASSQSWQGRGETQYF.

This chain uses TRBV4-1 with TRBJ2-7; 9 bases match TRBD1. The V gene end was trimmed by 3 bases and the J gene end by 3 bases; junction bases not matched to a gene: 3. The CDR3 extends over 14 amino acids. Germline V lookup: CDR1 MGHRA, CDR2 YSYEKL. The DNA for the CDR3 is TGCGCCAGCAGCCATGGGACAGGGCTCTACGAGCAGTACTTC. Translating gives CASSHGTGLYEQYF.

In DNA form, the CDR3 reads TGTGCCATCAGTATGTCGGTAGCGGGAGTTGAGACCCAGTACTTC. Amino acids: CAISMSVAGVETQYF. The V gene is TRBV10-3, the J gene TRBJ2-5, with 9 bases aligning to TRBD2. Germline loops: CDR1 ENHRY, CDR2 SYGVKD. The CDR3 is made up of 15 amino acids. The V and J ends lost 5 bases and 5 bases, in that order; junction bases with no gene match: 9.

This rearrangement joins TRBV19 to TRBJ2-7; D remains ambiguous. Germline V gene lookup returns CDR1 LNHDA and CDR2 SQIVND (reference sequence). V was shortened by 8 bases and J by 1 base, with 12 bases between the two germline ends. The CDR3 contains 13 residues. CDR3 sequence (DNA): TGTGCCAGTCGCGCGACTGGTTCCTACGAGCAGTACTTC. Its protein product is CASRATGSYEQYF. Supplemented by reference TRBV19 and TRBJ2-7, the full variable domain reads DGGITQSPKYLFRKEGQNVTLSCEQNLNHDAMYWYRQDPGQGLRLIYYSQIVNDFQKGDIAEGYSVSREKKESFPLTVTSAQKNPTAFYLCASRATGSYEQYFGPGTRLTVT.

This clone was found once. This chain uses TRBV12-2 with TRBJ2-1; the table calls TRBD2, which could not be checked here. TRBV12-2 is reported as a pseudogene. The CDR3 length is 17 residues. The CDR3 bases are TGTGCAAGTCGCCTTCGGACTAGCGGGAGGGCCGACGATGAGCAGTTCTTC. This gives the protein CASRLRTSGRADDEQFF.

This chain uses TRBV6-5 with TRBJ1-2; TRBD1 aligns across 8 bases. J gave up 4 bases and V 6 bases, and 10 bases lay outside the gene matches. Germline V gives CDR1 MNHEY, CDR2 SVGAGI. This CDR3 contains 15 residues. The DNA for the CDR3 is TGTGCCAGCAGCTCCGACAGGGGCGCAGGCTATGGCTACACCTTC. Translated, it gives CASSSDRGAGYGYTF.

The CDR3 here is CSVVSMAGNVWEQYF. The CDR3 DNA reads as TGCAGCGTTGTCTCGATGGCAGGTAACGTTTGGGAGCAGTACTTC. V gene TRBV29-1 combines with J gene TRBJ2-7, with D unresolved. Germline-derived CDR1 and CDR2 are SQVTM and ANQGSEA. This CDR3 is 15 amino acids long. The ends were cut back, 4 bases at V and 7 bases at J, with 23 bases in the middle.

The chain combines TRBV9 with TRBJ1-6, with D possibly TRBD1 on 6 matching bases. Trimming pared 4 bases from V and 5 bases from J, leaving 13 bases between. The CDR3 loop spans 15 amino acids. The germline CDR1 and CDR2 sequences are SGDLS and YYNGEE. The CDR3 DNA follows: TGTGCCAGCAGCCCCCGGGACACCAATAATTCACCCCTCCACTTT. Translated, it gives CASSPRDTNNSPLHF.

The sample holds one count of this clone. The chain employs TRBV7-9 and TRBJ1-1; D is uncertain. Looked up from germline, CDR1 is SEHNR and CDR2 is FQNEAQ (reference sequence). V gave up 1 base and J gave up 1 base, with 7 bases separating them. The CDR3 is made up of 14 amino acids. The CDR3: CASSLGQENTEAFF. CDR3 DNA sequence: TGTGCCAGCAGCTTAGGTCAGGAGAACACTGAAGCTTTCTTT.

The chain has TRBV10-2 and TRBJ2-7, with TRBD2 matching over 8 bases. Germline V gene lookup returns CDR1 WSHSY and CDR2 SAAADI. This CDR3 has 14 residues. The V segment lost 4 bases and the J segment 0 bases; nucleotides outside the gene matches: 2. Here the CDR3 reads CASSGSGSSYEQYF. The CDR3, as DNA: TGCGCCAGCAGTGGGAGCGGGAGCTCCTACGAGCAGTACTTC.